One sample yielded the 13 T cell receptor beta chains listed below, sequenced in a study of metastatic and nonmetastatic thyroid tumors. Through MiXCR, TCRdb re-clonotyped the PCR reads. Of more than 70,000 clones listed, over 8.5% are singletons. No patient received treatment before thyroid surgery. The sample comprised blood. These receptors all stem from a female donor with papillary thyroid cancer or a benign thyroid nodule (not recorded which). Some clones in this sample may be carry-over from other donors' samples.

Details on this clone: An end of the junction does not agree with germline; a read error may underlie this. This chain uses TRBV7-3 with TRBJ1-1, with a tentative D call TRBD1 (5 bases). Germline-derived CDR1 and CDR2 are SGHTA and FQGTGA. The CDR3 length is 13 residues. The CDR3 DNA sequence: TGTGTCAGCAGCTTTGGGGGTGGCACTGAAGCTTTCTTT. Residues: CVSSFGGGTEAFF.

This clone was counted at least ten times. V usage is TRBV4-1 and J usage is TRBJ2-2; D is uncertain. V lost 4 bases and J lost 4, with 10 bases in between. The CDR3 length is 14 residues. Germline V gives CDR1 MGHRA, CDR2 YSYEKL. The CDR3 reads CASSPTLITGELFF. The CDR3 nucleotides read TGCGCCAGCAGCCCTACACTGATCACCGGGGAGCTGTTTTTT.

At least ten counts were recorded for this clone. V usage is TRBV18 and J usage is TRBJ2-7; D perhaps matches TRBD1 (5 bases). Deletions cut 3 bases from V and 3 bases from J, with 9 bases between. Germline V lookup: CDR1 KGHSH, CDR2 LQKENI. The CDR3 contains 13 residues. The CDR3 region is CASSPSRDYEQYF. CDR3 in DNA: TGTGCCAGCTCACCGAGCAGGGACTACGAGCAGTACTTC.

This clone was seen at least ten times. The CDR3 DNA follows: TGTGCCAGTAGTATAGGCGGCGGTTATAATTCACCCCTCCACTTT. Protein sequence: CASSIGGGYNSPLHF. This chain joins TRBV19 and TRBJ1-6; D call uncertain. CDR3 length equals 15 residues. Deletions cut 1 base from V and 4 bases from J, with 8 bases between. Germline CDR1 reads LNHDA; CDR2 reads SQIVND (reference sequence).

The DNA of the CDR3 is TGTGCCAGCAGCCAACGGGGCCCCAATGAGCAGTTCTTC. It yields the protein CASSQRGPNEQFF. The rearrangement links TRBV3-1 to TRBJ2-1, with D tentatively TRBD1 or TRBD2 (5 bases each). This CDR3 contains 13 residues. In germline, CDR1 is LGHDT, CDR2 YNNKEL (reference sequence). V lost 2 bases to trimming and J lost 6 bases, with 8 bases between them.

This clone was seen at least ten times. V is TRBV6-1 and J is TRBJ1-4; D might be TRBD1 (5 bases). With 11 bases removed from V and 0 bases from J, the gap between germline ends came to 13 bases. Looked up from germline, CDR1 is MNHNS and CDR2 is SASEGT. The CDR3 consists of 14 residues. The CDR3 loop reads CAGGGYATNEKLFF. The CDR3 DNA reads TGTGCCGGGGGTGGGTATGCAACTAATGAAAAACTGTTTTTT.

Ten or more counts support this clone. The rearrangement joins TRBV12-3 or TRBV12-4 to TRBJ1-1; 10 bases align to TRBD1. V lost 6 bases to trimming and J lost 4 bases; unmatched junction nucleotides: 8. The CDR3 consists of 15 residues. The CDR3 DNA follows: TGTGCCAGCAGCCCTCGGGGGACAGGGGCCACTGAAGCTTTCTTT. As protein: CASSPRGTGATEAFF.

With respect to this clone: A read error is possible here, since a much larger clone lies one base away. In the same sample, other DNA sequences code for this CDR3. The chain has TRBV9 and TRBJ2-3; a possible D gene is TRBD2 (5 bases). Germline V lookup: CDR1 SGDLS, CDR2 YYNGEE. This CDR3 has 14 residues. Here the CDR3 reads CASSVEVREDTQYF. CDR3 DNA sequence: TGTGCCAGCAGCGTAGAAGTACGGGAAGATACTCAGTATTTT.

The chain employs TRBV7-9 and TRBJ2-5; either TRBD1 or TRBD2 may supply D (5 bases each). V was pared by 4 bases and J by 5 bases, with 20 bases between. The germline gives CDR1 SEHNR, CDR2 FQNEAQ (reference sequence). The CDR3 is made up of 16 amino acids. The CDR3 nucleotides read TGTGCCAGCAGCTGGGGGATCGGCCCCTCGGGGGAGACCCAGTACTTC. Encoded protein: CASSWGIGPSGETQYF. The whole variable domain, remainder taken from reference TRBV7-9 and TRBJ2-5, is DTGVSQNPRHKITKRGQNVTFRCDPISEHNRLYWYRQTLGQGPEFLTYFQNEAQLEKSRLLSDRFSAERPKGSFSTLEIQRTEQGDSAMYLCASSWGIGPSGETQYFGPGTRLLVL.

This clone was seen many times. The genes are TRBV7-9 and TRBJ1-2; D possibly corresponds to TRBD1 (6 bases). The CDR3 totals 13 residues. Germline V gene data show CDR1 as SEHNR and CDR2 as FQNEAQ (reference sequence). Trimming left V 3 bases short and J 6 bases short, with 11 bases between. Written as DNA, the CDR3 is TGTGCCAGCAGCTTGATACAGGGTGATGGCTACACCTTC. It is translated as CASSLIQGDGYTF.

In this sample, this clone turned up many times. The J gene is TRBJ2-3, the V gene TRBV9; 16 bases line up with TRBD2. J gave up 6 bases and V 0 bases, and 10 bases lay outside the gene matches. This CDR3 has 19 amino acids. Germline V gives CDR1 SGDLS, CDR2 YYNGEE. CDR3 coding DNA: TGTGCCAGCAGCGTAGAGGGACTAGCGGGGGGGCCTCGCGGGGATACGCAGTATTTT. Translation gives CASSVEGLAGGPRGDTQYF.

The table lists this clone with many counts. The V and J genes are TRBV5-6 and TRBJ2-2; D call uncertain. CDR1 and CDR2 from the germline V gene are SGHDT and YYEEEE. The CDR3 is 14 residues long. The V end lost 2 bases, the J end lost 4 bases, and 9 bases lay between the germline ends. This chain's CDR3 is CASSFISVTGELFF. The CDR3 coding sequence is TGTGCCAGCAGCTTCATATCTGTCACCGGGGAGCTGTTTTTT.

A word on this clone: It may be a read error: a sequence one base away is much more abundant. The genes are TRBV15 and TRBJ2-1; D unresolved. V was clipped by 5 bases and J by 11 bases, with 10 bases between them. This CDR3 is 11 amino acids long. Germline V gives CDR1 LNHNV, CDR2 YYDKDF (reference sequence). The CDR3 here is CATSSGSKQFF. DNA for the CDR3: TGTGCCACCAGCTCAGGTTCTAAGCAGTTCTTC.